This T cell receptor (beta chain) derives from a study of blood T cells in healthy people across ages. Study observations and caveats: Unsorted PBMCs blocked a conclusive comparison of naive and antigen-experienced cells. Comparison with aged donors showed that long-lived donors had more naive CD4+ cells and higher diversity.

The CDR3 runs 16 residues. The V gene's germline CDR1 is MNHEY and CDR2 SMNVEV (reference sequence). Trimming left V 8 bases short and J 4 bases short, with 23 bases between. Healthy Caucasians from Russia aged about 6 to 100 served as donors. Regarding this clonotype: The antigen is undetermined.

Using a J-beta primer mix together with a sample-barcoded 5' primer, a second PCR was run for about 6 to 11 cycles. TCRdb processed the 5' RACE reads anew with MiXCR; each CDR3 protein has one entry. The sample has 1.5 million to 2 million distinct CDR3 sequences, around 36% seen once. The J gene is TRBJ2-5, the V gene TRBV27, with a weak D call TRBD1 (5 bases). This sequence originates from a woman aged 30 to 39 in good health. Sequencing used blood. The CDR3 here is CASGHPDRQTPETQYF. The CDR3 DNA reads TGTGCCAGCGGCCACCCAGACAGACAGACCCCAGAGACCCAGTACTTC.